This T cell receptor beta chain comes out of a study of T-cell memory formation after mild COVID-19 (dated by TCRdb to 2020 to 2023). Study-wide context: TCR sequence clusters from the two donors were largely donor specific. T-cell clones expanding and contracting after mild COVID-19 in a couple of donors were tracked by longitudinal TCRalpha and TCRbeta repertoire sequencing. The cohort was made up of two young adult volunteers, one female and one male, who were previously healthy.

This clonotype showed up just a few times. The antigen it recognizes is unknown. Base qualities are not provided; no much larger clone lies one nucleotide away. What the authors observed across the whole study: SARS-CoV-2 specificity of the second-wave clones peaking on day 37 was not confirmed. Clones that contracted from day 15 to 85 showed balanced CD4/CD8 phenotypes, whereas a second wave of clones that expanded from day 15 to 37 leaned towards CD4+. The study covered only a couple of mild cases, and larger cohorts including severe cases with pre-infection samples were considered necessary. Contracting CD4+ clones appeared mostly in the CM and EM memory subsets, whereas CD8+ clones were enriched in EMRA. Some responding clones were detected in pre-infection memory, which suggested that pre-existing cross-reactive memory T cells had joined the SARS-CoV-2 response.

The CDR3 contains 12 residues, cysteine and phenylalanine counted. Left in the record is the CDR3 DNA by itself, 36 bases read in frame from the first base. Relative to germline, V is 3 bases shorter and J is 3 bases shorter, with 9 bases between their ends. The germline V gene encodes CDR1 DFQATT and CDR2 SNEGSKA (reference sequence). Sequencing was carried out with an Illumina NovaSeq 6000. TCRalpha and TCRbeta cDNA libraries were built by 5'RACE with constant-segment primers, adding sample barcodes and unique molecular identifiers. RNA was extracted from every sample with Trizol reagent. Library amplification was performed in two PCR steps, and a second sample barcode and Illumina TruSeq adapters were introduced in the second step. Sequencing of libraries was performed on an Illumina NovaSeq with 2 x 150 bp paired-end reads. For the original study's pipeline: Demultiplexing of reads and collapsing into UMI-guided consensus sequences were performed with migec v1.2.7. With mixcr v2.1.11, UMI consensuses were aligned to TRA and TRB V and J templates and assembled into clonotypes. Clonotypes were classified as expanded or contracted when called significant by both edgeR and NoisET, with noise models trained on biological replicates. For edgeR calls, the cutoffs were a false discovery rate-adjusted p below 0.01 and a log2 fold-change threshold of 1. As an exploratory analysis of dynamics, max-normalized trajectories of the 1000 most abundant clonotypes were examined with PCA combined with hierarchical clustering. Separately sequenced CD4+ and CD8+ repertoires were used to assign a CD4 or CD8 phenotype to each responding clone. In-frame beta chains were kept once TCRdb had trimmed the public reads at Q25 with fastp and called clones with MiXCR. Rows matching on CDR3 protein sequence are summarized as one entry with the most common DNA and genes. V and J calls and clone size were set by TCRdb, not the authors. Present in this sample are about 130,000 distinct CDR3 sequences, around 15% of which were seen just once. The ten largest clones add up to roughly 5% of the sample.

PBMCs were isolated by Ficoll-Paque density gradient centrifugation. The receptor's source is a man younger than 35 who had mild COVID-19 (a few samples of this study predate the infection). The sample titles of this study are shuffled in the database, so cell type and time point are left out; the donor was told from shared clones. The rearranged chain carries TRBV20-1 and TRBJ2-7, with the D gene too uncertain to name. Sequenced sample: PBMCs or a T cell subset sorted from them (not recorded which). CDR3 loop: CSASSEYYEQYF. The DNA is TGCAGTGCTAGTTCGGAATACTACGAGCAGTACTTC.